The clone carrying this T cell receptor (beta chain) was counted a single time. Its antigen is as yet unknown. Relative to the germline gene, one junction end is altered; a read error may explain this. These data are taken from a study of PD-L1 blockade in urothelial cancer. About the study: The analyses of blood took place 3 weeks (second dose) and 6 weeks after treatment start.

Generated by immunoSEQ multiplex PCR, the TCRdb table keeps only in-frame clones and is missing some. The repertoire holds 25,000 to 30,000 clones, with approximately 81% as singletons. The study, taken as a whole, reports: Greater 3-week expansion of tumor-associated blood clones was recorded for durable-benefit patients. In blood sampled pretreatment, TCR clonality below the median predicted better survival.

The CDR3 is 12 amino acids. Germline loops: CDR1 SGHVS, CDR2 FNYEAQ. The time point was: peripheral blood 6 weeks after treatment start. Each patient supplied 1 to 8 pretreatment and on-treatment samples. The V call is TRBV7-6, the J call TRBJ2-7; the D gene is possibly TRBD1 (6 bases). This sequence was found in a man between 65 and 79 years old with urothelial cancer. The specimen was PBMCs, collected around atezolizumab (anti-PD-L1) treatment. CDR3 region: CASSLVGDIPNF. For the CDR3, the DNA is TGTGCCAGCAGCTTAGTTGGGGACATCCCAAACTTC.